A selection of T cell receptor beta chains follows, all from one sample in a study of cytomegalovirus exposure and HLA in healthy donors. Generated by immunoSEQ multiplex PCR, the TCRdb table keeps only in-frame clones and is missing some. The sample lists roughly 170,000 clones; almost 85% were seen once. Sequences were obtained from PBMCs. These receptors were taken from a man aged 25 to 40 in good health and CMV-seronegative. Each CDR3 is given with its conserved first and last residue. The D gene is left open where the match is weak. Clone sizes are given selectively: once, few, many, or a class where the clone is expanded.

NA	TRBV6-5	NA	TRBJ1-3	TGTGCCAGCATCCGGCAGGGGAGCTCTGGAAACACCATATATTTT	CASIRQGSSGNTIYF
NA	TRBV6-5	NA	TRBJ2-7	TGTGCCAGCAGCAAGGGGGAACTGAGCGAGCAGTACTTC	CASSKGELSEQYF
few	TRBV7-5	NA	TRBJ2-6	TGTGTCAGAAGCTCACAGATGACAGGGGGCAAAGCCGGGGCCAACGTCCTGACTTTC	CVRSSQMTGGKAGANVLTF
NA	TRBV5-4	NA	TRBJ2-1	TGTGCCAGCAGCTTGGCCCAGTACAATGAGCAGTTCTTC	CASSLAQYNEQFF
few	TRBV6-1	TRBD1	TRBJ1-2	TGTGCCAGCAGTGGCCCAGGGGGGACAGGGCAAGATGGCTACACCTTC	CASSGPGGTGQDGYTF
NA	TRBV5-1	TRBD1	TRBJ1-6	TGCGCCAGCAGCTTGGATGGGACAGGGGGTAGTTCACCCCTCCACTTT	CASSLDGTGGSSPLHF
NA	TRBV5-8	TRBD2	TRBJ2-1	TGTGCCAGCAGCCAACTAGCGGGAGGGACTGAGCAGTTCTTC	CASSQLAGGTEQFF
NA	TRBV7-6	TRBD2	TRBJ2-2	TGTGCCAGCAGCGCCGGACTAGCGGGAGTCACCGGGGAGCTGTTTTTT	CASSAGLAGVTGELFF
NA	TRBV9	NA	TRBJ2-3	TGTGCCAGCAGCGCAGGGGTTTACACAGATACGCAGTATTTT	CASSAGVYTDTQYF
NA	TRBV7-2	NA	TRBJ2-7	TGTGCCAGCAGCTTATTCCCTAGCGTCTACGAGCAGTACTTC	CASSLFPSVYEQYF
NA	TRBV9	TRBD2	TRBJ2-1	TGTGCCAGCAGGCCAGGCCTGGCAGGGTGGGGAGCTAGCGGAATATCCAGATCCTACAATGAGCAGTTCTTC	CASRPGLAGWGASGISRSYNEQFF
NA	TRBV9	TRBD2	TRBJ2-3	TGTGCCAGCACTAGGGCGGGAGGGTACACAGATACGCAGTATTTT	CASTRAGGYTDTQYF
few	TRBV6-4	NA	TRBJ1-1	TGTGCCAGCAGTGACTCGGGGAGCACTGAAGCTTTCTTT	CASSDSGSTEAFF
NA	TRBV1	NA	TRBJ2-7	TGCACCAGCAGCCAAGATCCAGCGGGGGGCTCAACCTACGAGCAGTACTTC	CTSSQDPAGGSTYEQYF
NA	TRBV4-1	TRBD1	TRBJ1-2	TGCGCCAGCAGCCCCCGGGACAGTCTGAACTATGGCTACACCTTC	CASSPRDSLNYGYTF
NA	TRBV7-9	TRBD2	TRBJ2-2	TGTTCCAGCAGCGCCGCCCGGGGAGCGGGGGGGACCGGGGAGCTGTTTTTT	CSSSAARGAGGTGELFF
NA	TRBV4-2	NA	TRBJ2-7	TGTGCCAGCAGCCAAGTATCCGGAGGGAACGAGCAGTACTTC	CASSQVSGGNEQYF
few	TRBV5-4	NA	TRBJ2-3	TGTGCCAGCAGCTTTTTCGCAGATACGCAGTATTTT	CASSFFADTQYF
NA	TRBV5-6	NA	TRBJ1-1	TGTGCCAGCAGCTTGTACGCAGGTTTGGGTATGACTGAAGCTTTCTTT	CASSLYAGLGMTEAFF
NA	TRBV18	TRBD2	TRBJ2-2	TGTGCCAGCTCACCACCCGCGGGAGGGCTTACCGGGGAGCTGTTTTTT	CASSPPAGGLTGELFF
NA	TRBV10-3	TRBD2	TRBJ2-7	TGTGCCGCCGCGGGAGTTCTATCCTACGAGCAGTACTTC	CAAAGVLSYEQYF
NA	TRBV7-3	NA	TRBJ1-1	TGTGCCAGCAGCTTACAAGCCAAGAACACTGAAGCTTTCTTT	CASSLQAKNTEAFF
NA	TRBV6-5	NA	TRBJ2-7	TGTGCCAGCCGTAAGGACAGCCTCTACGAGCAGTACTTC	CASRKDSLYEQYF
NA	TRBV6-5	TRBD1	TRBJ1-2	TGTGCCAGCAAGATCGGACAGGGGGGATATGGCTACACCTTC	CASKIGQGGYGYTF
NA	TRBV6-5	NA	TRBJ1-5	TGTGCCAGCAGAAAAGATCCGGGGAATCAGCCCCAGCATTTT	CASRKDPGNQPQHF
NA	TRBV6-6	TRBD1	TRBJ1-2	TGTGCCAGCAGTTACTCCGGGACAGGGAGTGGCTACACCTTC	CASSYSGTGSGYTF
NA	TRBV2	NA	TRBJ1-5	TGTGCCAGCAGACCAGGGCAGAACAGCAATCAGCCCCAGCATTTT	CASRPGQNSNQPQHF
NA	TRBV7-9	TRBD1	TRBJ2-3	TGTGCCAGCAGCTGGACGGGACAGGGCACAGATACGCAGTATTTT	CASSWTGQGTDTQYF
NA	TRBV11-3	TRBD2	TRBJ2-5	TGTGCCAGCGGGGGGGTTAGCGGAGAGACCCAGTACTTC	CASGGVSGETQYF
NA	TRBV2	NA	TRBJ1-2	TGTGCCAGCAGTGTTTGGCCAGGGGCAAATAACTATGGCTACACCTTC	CASSVWPGANNYGYTF
NA	TRBV5-1	TRBD2	TRBJ2-3	TGCGCCAGCAGCTTGGCCCTAGCGGGAGTTACGGATACGCAGTATTTT	CASSLALAGVTDTQYF
NA	TRBV6-1	TRBD2	TRBJ2-1	TGTGCCAGCAGTGACAGACTAGCGGGAGGGCCTCATGAGCAGTTCTTC	CASSDRLAGGPHEQFF
NA	TRBV2	NA	TRBJ2-7	TGTGCCAGCAGTGATGGCAGGGGATTAGCGAAACACGAGCAGTACTTC	CASSDGRGLAKHEQYF
NA	TRBV6-6	NA	TRBJ1-3	TGTGCCAGCAGCATAGACATTATCTCTGGAAACACCATATATTTT	CASSIDIISGNTIYF
NA	TRBV5-5	NA	TRBJ1-1	TGTGCCAGCAGCCGATCGGGGGGGAACACTGAAGCTTTCTTT	CASSRSGGNTEAFF
NA	TRBV9	TRBD1	TRBJ2-7	TGTGCCAGCAGCGTCGGACAGGGGGCTAGTTGGGAGCAGTACTTC	CASSVGQGASWEQYF
NA	TRBV5-1	NA	TRBJ2-2	TGCGCCAGCAGCTTTGGTCAGGGTGGCACCGGGGAGCTGTTTTTT	CASSFGQGGTGELFF
NA	TRBV6-1	NA	TRBJ2-2	TGTGCCAGCATTCGTTCAGGGGCGACCGGGGAGCTGTTTTTT	CASIRSGATGELFF
NA	TRBV18	NA	TRBJ1-1	TGTGCCAGCCGCACGGGTGTGGGGACAGAAGCTTTCTTT	CASRTGVGTEAFF
NA	TRBV5-1	TRBD1	TRBJ1-1	TGCGCCAGCAGCCCCGTGACAGGGTCGAACACTGAAGCTTTCTTT	CASSPVTGSNTEAFF
few	TRBV21-1	NA	TRBJ1-5	TGTGCCAGCAGCAAATTGACGGAGAAGAGCAATCAGCCCCAGCATTTT	CASSKLTEKSNQPQHF
NA	TRBV6-5	NA	TRBJ2-1	TGTGCCAGCAGTGCCGTCGCGGGATTTTACAATGAGCAGTTCTTC	CASSAVAGFYNEQFF
NA	TRBV10-3	TRBD2	TRBJ2-2	TGTGCCATCAGTGAGGTCGGGAGGCCCAACACCGGGGAGCTGTTTTTT	CAISEVGRPNTGELFF
NA	TRBV18	NA	TRBJ2-2	TGTGCCAGCCTCCTGGGGCAGGCGAACACCGGGGAGCTGTTTTTT	CASLLGQANTGELFF